This TCR beta chain is drawn from a study of T cells after yellow fever vaccination. About the research overall: The SMART-Seq v4 Ultra Low Input method served to prepare the low-cell-number fractions.

Details on this clonotype: Its matching antigen is unknown.

In TCRdb, the 5' RACE reads were re-called with MiXCR into one record per CDR3 protein. There are over 200,000 distinct CDR3 sequences in the sample; around 6.7% occur only once, and more than 1% lies in the top ten. Study-wide results and caveats: Weaker overall was a secondary response that nonetheless peaked faster, on day 5 versus 15.

V lost 10 bases and J lost 2, with 24 bases in between. Germline CDR1 is SGHTA and CDR2 is FQGNSA. The CDR3 runs 17 residues. The sample consisted of CD4+ T cells sorted from PBMCs, taken on the day of the yellow fever booster vaccination. This TCR came from a man aged 25 to 40 who received the YFV17D yellow fever vaccine. J is TRBJ2-1 and V is TRBV7-2; D may match TRBD1 or TRBD2 (5 bases each). This CDR3 is CATSATGTIPTYNEQFF. The CDR3 DNA sequence: TGTGCCACGTCAGCGACCGGGACCATCCCCACCTACAATGAGCAGTTCTTC.